The sequence of this TCR beta chain was determined in a study of OX40 agonist ivuxolimab in advanced cancers. V was cut by 4 bases and J by 4 bases, with 11 bases left in between. Germline CDR1 SGHVS, CDR2 FQNEAQ. The CDR3 length is 14 residues. A history of autoimmune disease or systemic immunosuppression excluded patients. Profiled with immunoSEQ multiplex PCR; TCRdb holds only in-frame clones, not every one. Here the sample spans tens of thousands of clones, about 83% being singletons. The sequencing here drew on CD4+ or CD8+ T cells sorted from blood, taken in a trial of the OX40 agonist ivuxolimab. The TCR comes from an adult with an advanced solid tumor such as melanoma, head and neck, liver or kidney cancer. This sequence joins TRBV7-8 and TRBJ1-5; the D gene is possibly TRBD1 (5 bases). Here the CDR3 reads CASSSLGGNQPQHF. The CDR3 DNA sequence: TGTGCCAGCAGCTCCCTCGGGGGGAATCAGCCCCAGCATTTT. The full variable domain, with the rest looked up from reference TRBV7-8 and TRBJ1-5, is GAGVSQSPRYKVAKRGQDVALRCDPISGHVSLFWYQQALGQGPEFLTYFQNEAQLDKSGLPSDRFFAERPEGSVSTLKIQRTQQEDSAVYLCASSSLGGNQPQHFGDGTRLSIL.